This T cell receptor (beta chain) was profiled in a study of a mutant IDH1 vaccine in newly diagnosed glioma (dated by TCRdb to the early 2020s). About the study as a whole: Patients were given eight vaccinations, in weeks 1, 3, 5, 7, 11, 15, 19 and 23, which matched visits V03 through V10. Of the roughly 32 patients who were treated, about 62% were male and roughly 38% were female, and the mean age was about 40 years. Vaccination began 4-6 weeks after radiotherapy alone, or alongside temozolomide cycles in the chemotherapy-containing groups. Prior to enrollment, patients had been given standard therapy consisting of radiotherapy alone, temozolomide alone, or radiochemotherapy with temozolomide, with the combination given to most patients. For exploratory analyses, fewer than 30 treated patients had longitudinal TCRB deep sequencing done wherever samples were available. Peripheral blood was collected at six visits: V03 (baseline), V05, V07, V10, V12 and V13.

Overall study outcomes, separate from this receptor: Selection of PBMC samples for TCRB deep sequencing was based on availability. Vaccine-induced immune responses across multiple MHC alleles were detected in approximately 94% of patients. The authors stated that sample limitations prevented analyses of patient blood samples from being reproduced. Changes in the top peripheral T cell clonotypes picked up by TCRB sequencing did not appear to be linked to pseudoprogression.

Receptors were amplified or captured by the immunoSEQ multiplex PCR assay. Rearranged TCR beta chain sequences were amplified using the hsTCRB Kit according to the manufacturer's protocol. TCRB libraries were sequenced on an Illumina MiSeq. The authors processed their data as follows. Demultiplexing, trimming and gene mapping were performed with the kit vendor's proprietary platform. In its TCRdb copy, this immuneACCESS table keeps in-frame sequences only and misses some clones. Where compared with another copy, unresolved V genes explain less than half of these, and the others have no known cause. From that table come the V and J calls and clone size; the DNA was used to work out D and trimming. For this sample the table gives roughly 40,000 clones, of which more than 85% were detected only once. 2% to 3% of the sample comes from the top ten. Read against the paper, the sample's time point label means: week 5, during vaccination. A 20-mer mutant IDH1 peptide at 300 micrograms in Montanide made up each vaccine dose, which was injected subcutaneously together with topical imiquimod. Newly diagnosed WHO grade 3 or 4 IDH1-mutant astrocytomas showing loss of nuclear ATRX were present in the donors. The samples were drawn from NOA16, a multicentre, single-arm, open-label phase I trial in Germany that tested a mutant IDH1 peptide vaccine in humans for the first time. Genomic DNA for TCRB sequencing was extracted from EDTA blood using the DNeasy Blood and Tissue Kit.

Deletion took 2 bases off V and 4 bases off J, with a span of 15 bases between the germline ends. CDR1 and CDR2 are read off the germline V gene as MGHDK and SYGVNS. The CDR3 contains 15 residues, cysteine and phenylalanine counted. Kept here is only the CDR3 DNA, which spans 45 bases and is read in frame from base 1. Points on this clone: Its specific antigen is unknown. Base qualities are not recorded, but no much larger clone differs from it by a single base.

The source was PBMCs, collected from a glioma patient whose treatment included an IDH1 peptide vaccine. The receptor was isolated from a man in his forties or fifties with glioma. Recombination linked TRBV25-1 to TRBJ2-7; the best D guess is TRBD2, with 6 bases matching. CDR3 reads: CASSERGGSAYEQYF. The bases read TGTGCCAGCAGTGAACGTGGGGGGAGCGCATACGAGCAGTACTTC.